The T cell receptor beta chain under discussion was sequenced for a study of shared clonotypes between healthy human individuals. Germline assignment: CDR1 ENHRY and CDR2 SYGVKD. The CDR3 runs to 13 residues. With 5 bases clipped from V and 3 bases from J, the junction kept 3 bases outside the gene matches. Study results and limitations: What limited the represented genetic and exposure-history diversity was the small number of donors.

A deep-level run was used for the assay. The assay was immunoSEQ multiplex PCR, and TCRdb's table has in-frame clones only and misses some. The table shows 450,000 to 500,000 clones, with over 70% occurring only once. This clone was detected only a few times. Antigen specificity is unknown. Every donor, a Caucasian adult, lived in Nashville, Tennessee. Sequencing used PBMCs. The gene calls are TRBV10-3 and TRBJ1-2; 7 bases are shared with TRBD1. This TCR was recovered from a woman aged 40 to 50 in good health. Some clones in this sample may be carry-over from other donors' samples. The CDR3: CAISRQGDYGYTF. In DNA form, the CDR3 reads TGTGCCATCAGTCGACAGGGCGACTATGGCTACACCTTC.